These T cell receptor beta chains were read from a single sample in a study of blood T cell repertoires in COVID-19. Assay: immunoSEQ multiplex PCR; the TCRdb copy retains only in-frame clones and omits some. Of approximately 27,000 clones listed, over 85% are singletons. The specimen sequenced was peripheral blood. Receptors were obtained from a human donor with active COVID-19. The donor label of this sample is uncertain. CDR3s include the opening cysteine and the closing phenylalanine or tryptophan. Each record gives: J gene, D gene, V gene, clone size, CDR3 DNA, CDR3 protein. D genes are given only for firm matches. Clone size is shown for a subset of rows, as once, few, many or a class of expanded clone.

j_call: TRBJ2-2
d_call: TRBD1
v_call: TRBV18
clone_size: once
cdr3_nt: TGTGCCAGCTCACCACGAGAGGGGGCGACCGGGGAGCTGTTTTTT
cdr3_aa: CASSPREGATGELFF

j_call: TRBJ2-7
d_call: TRBD1
v_call: TRBV5-4
clone_size: .
cdr3_nt: TGTGCCAGCGGAGACCAGGGGGCGCGAGAGCAGTACTTC
cdr3_aa: CASGDQGAREQYF

j_call: TRBJ1-2
d_call: TRBD1
v_call: TRBV2
clone_size: .
cdr3_nt: TGTGCCAGCAGTCCGGGACAGGCCTATGGCTACACCTTC
cdr3_aa: CASSPGQAYGYTF

j_call: TRBJ2-7
d_call: .
v_call: TRBV6-2/TRBV6-3
clone_size: .
cdr3_nt: TGTGCCAGCAGTTATCCCGACCTAGACGTCTACGAGCAGTACTTC
cdr3_aa: CASSYPDLDVYEQYF

j_call: TRBJ1-2
d_call: TRBD1
v_call: TRBV5-4
clone_size: .
cdr3_nt: TGTGCCAGCAGCCCGACGGGACAGGGGGCGCATGGCTACACCTTC
cdr3_aa: CASSPTGQGAHGYTF

j_call: TRBJ2-7
d_call: TRBD2
v_call: TRBV3-1/TRBV3-2
clone_size: .
cdr3_nt: TGTGCCAGCAGCCAAGGCGGGAGAGTATACGAGCAGTACTTC
cdr3_aa: CASSQGGRVYEQYF

j_call: TRBJ1-5
d_call: TRBD1
v_call: TRBV4-3
clone_size: .
cdr3_nt: TGCGCCAGCAGCCAAGGGGGCGGGACAGTTTTGGATCAGCCCCAGCATTTT
cdr3_aa: CASSQGGGTVLDQPQHF

j_call: TRBJ2-7
d_call: TRBD1
v_call: TRBV5-1
clone_size: .
cdr3_nt: TGCGCCAGCAGCTTGGATGGGACAGGGGGCGGCGAGCAGTACTTC
cdr3_aa: CASSLDGTGGGEQYF

j_call: TRBJ2-5
d_call: TRBD1
v_call: TRBV11-2
clone_size: .
cdr3_nt: TGTGCCAGCAGCCTCTATACGACAGGGGATGAGACCCAGTACTTC
cdr3_aa: CASSLYTTGDETQYF

j_call: TRBJ2-2
d_call: TRBD2
v_call: TRBV27
clone_size: .
cdr3_nt: TGTGCCAGCAGTTTTAACCCCCCGGGCGGGGGTCCAACCGGGGAGCTGTTTTTT
cdr3_aa: CASSFNPPGGGPTGELFF

j_call: TRBJ2-4
d_call: TRBD1
v_call: TRBV9
clone_size: .
cdr3_nt: TGTGCCAGCAGCAGGTTCGACAGGGCAGGTGCCAAAAACATTCAGTACTTC
cdr3_aa: CASSRFDRAGAKNIQYF

j_call: TRBJ1-4
d_call: .
v_call: TRBV2
clone_size: .
cdr3_nt: TGTGCCAGCACGAGAATGCCCTACGAAAAACTGTTTTTT
cdr3_aa: CASTRMPYEKLFF

j_call: TRBJ2-6
d_call: .
v_call: TRBV5-5
clone_size: once
cdr3_nt: TGTGCCAGCAGCTTGGCCGGTGGGAAACAGGCACTCTCTGGGGCCAACGTCCTGACTTTC
cdr3_aa: CASSLAGGKQALSGANVLTF

j_call: TRBJ1-3
d_call: TRBD1
v_call: TRBV29-1
clone_size: .
cdr3_nt: TGCAGCGTTGGTCAGGGGGCTGGAAACACCATATATTTT
cdr3_aa: CSVGQGAGNTIYF

j_call: TRBJ2-7
d_call: TRBD2
v_call: TRBV24-1
clone_size: .
cdr3_nt: TGTGCCACCAGTGATCGGACTAGCGATAGCAACGAGCAGTACTTC
cdr3_aa: CATSDRTSDSNEQYF

j_call: TRBJ2-4
d_call: TRBD2
v_call: TRBV3-1/TRBV3-2
clone_size: .
cdr3_nt: TGTGCCAGCAGCCTTACTAGCGGGGGGGTCGGAGCCAAAAACATTCAGTACTTC
cdr3_aa: CASSLTSGGVGAKNIQYF

j_call: TRBJ2-3
d_call: TRBD2
v_call: TRBV6-5
clone_size: once
cdr3_nt: TGTGCCAGCGTGGTCAGCGGGAGAGGTTCAGATACGCAGTATTTT
cdr3_aa: CASVVSGRGSDTQYF

j_call: TRBJ2-3
d_call: TRBD2
v_call: TRBV3-1/TRBV3-2
clone_size: .
cdr3_nt: TGTGCCAGCAGCCAAGAGGTAGTAGCGGGGATTAGCACAGATACGCAGTATTTT
cdr3_aa: CASSQEVVAGISTDTQYF

j_call: TRBJ2-5
d_call: TRBD2
v_call: TRBV4-1
clone_size: once
cdr3_nt: TGCGCCAGCAGCCCGCCAGGACTAGCGGGAGGGGAGACCCAGTACTTC
cdr3_aa: CASSPPGLAGGETQYF

j_call: TRBJ2-5
d_call: TRBD1
v_call: TRBV10-3
clone_size: .
cdr3_nt: TGTGCCATCAGTGGGACAGGGGGCGGGGAGACCCAGTACTTC
cdr3_aa: CAISGTGGGETQYF

j_call: TRBJ2-5
d_call: .
v_call: TRBV19
clone_size: .
cdr3_nt: TGTGCCAGTAGCCCCTCTTTGGGGGCCCAAGAGACCCAGTACTTC
cdr3_aa: CASSPSLGAQETQYF

j_call: TRBJ2-7
d_call: TRBD2
v_call: TRBV27
clone_size: .
cdr3_nt: TGTGCCAGCAGTTTGGGCGGGGGCTACGAGCAGTACTTC
cdr3_aa: CASSLGGGYEQYF

j_call: TRBJ1-2
d_call: TRBD1
v_call: TRBV4-1
clone_size: .
cdr3_nt: TGCGCCAGCAGCCAACCCACACGCCGACAGGGATCTAACTATGGCTACACCTTC
cdr3_aa: CASSQPTRRQGSNYGYTF

j_call: TRBJ2-4
d_call: TRBD2
v_call: TRBV28
clone_size: .
cdr3_nt: TGTGCCAGCAGACCCGGGACTAGCGGAGGGGGGGTCGCCAAAAACATTCAGTACTTC
cdr3_aa: CASRPGTSGGGVAKNIQYF

j_call: TRBJ2-3
d_call: .
v_call: TRBV2
clone_size: .
cdr3_nt: TGTGCCAGCAGTGAAAGGGGCACAAATACGCAGTATTTT
cdr3_aa: CASSERGTNTQYF

j_call: TRBJ2-7
d_call: TRBD1
v_call: TRBV3-1/TRBV3-2
clone_size: once
cdr3_nt: TGTGCCAGCAGCCCCGGGACAGCCTACGAGCAGTACTTC
cdr3_aa: CASSPGTAYEQYF

j_call: TRBJ2-1
d_call: TRBD2
v_call: TRBV19
clone_size: .
cdr3_nt: TGTGCCAGTAGTACCCCGGATCTCTTAGCGGGAGTGGGTGAGCAGTTCTTC
cdr3_aa: CASSTPDLLAGVGEQFF

j_call: TRBJ1-2
d_call: .
v_call: TRBV6-5
clone_size: .
cdr3_nt: TGTGCCAGCACACGGGAGGGGTTTAAGTATGGCTACACCTTC
cdr3_aa: CASTREGFKYGYTF

j_call: TRBJ1-2
d_call: TRBD1
v_call: TRBV5-1
clone_size: .
cdr3_nt: TGCGCCAGCAGCTTGGGACAGGGTTCGAATGGCTACACCTTC
cdr3_aa: CASSLGQGSNGYTF

j_call: TRBJ2-1
d_call: TRBD2
v_call: TRBV11-2
clone_size: .
cdr3_nt: TGTGCCAGCAGCTCCCGGACTAGCCGAGGTAGGATAGAGCAGTTCTTC
cdr3_aa: CASSSRTSRGRIEQFF

j_call: TRBJ2-2
d_call: .
v_call: TRBV9
clone_size: .
cdr3_nt: TGTGCCAGCAGCGTAGAGGGTGGCAGGGTGACCGGGGAGCTGTTTTTT
cdr3_aa: CASSVEGGRVTGELFF

j_call: TRBJ2-7
d_call: .
v_call: TRBV10-1
clone_size: .
cdr3_nt: TGCGCCAGCAGTGAGAGCAGGGGCTTAACCTACGAGCAGTACTTC
cdr3_aa: CASSESRGLTYEQYF

j_call: TRBJ1-2
d_call: .
v_call: TRBV10-1
clone_size: .
cdr3_nt: TGCGCCAGCAGTGAGTCGACTCGCTATGGCTACACCTTC
cdr3_aa: CASSESTRYGYTF

j_call: TRBJ2-5
d_call: TRBD2
v_call: TRBV9
clone_size: .
cdr3_nt: TGTGCCAGCAGCGTAGGGGCTAGCGGGAGGGCGGGCCAAGAGACCCAGTACTTC
cdr3_aa: CASSVGASGRAGQETQYF

j_call: TRBJ1-4
d_call: TRBD1
v_call: TRBV6-2/TRBV6-3
clone_size: .
cdr3_nt: TGTGCCAGCAGCGCGCGCCCAAGCGGACAGGGGCCTAATGAAAAACTGTTTTTT
cdr3_aa: CASSARPSGQGPNEKLFF

j_call: TRBJ1-2
d_call: .
v_call: TRBV12-5
clone_size: few
cdr3_nt: TGTGCTAGTGGAAGGGGTTTGGGCTACACCTTC
cdr3_aa: CASGRGLGYTF

j_call: TRBJ2-1
d_call: TRBD2
v_call: TRBV18
clone_size: once
cdr3_nt: TGTGCCAGCTCACCCCAGGGACTAGCGGGGGGCAATGAGCAGTTCTTC
cdr3_aa: CASSPQGLAGGNEQFF

j_call: TRBJ1-1
d_call: .
v_call: TRBV10-1
clone_size: .
cdr3_nt: TGCGCCAGCAGTGAGACTGCGGTGAACACTGAAGCTTTCTTT
cdr3_aa: CASSETAVNTEAFF

j_call: TRBJ2-1
d_call: .
v_call: TRBV2
clone_size: .
cdr3_nt: TGTGCCAGCAGTGACCAACAGGGGGGGGTGAATGAGCAGTTCTTC
cdr3_aa: CASSDQQGGVNEQFF

j_call: TRBJ1-1
d_call: .
v_call: TRBV30
clone_size: .
cdr3_nt: TGTGCCTGGAGTAGAAGAGGGACTGAAGCTTTCTTT
cdr3_aa: CAWSRRGTEAFF

j_call: TRBJ2-1
d_call: TRBD1
v_call: TRBV4-1
clone_size: once
cdr3_nt: TGCGCCAGCAGCCATTCACTGGGGACAGGGTTACACAATGAGCAGTTCTTC
cdr3_aa: CASSHSLGTGLHNEQFF

j_call: TRBJ2-1
d_call: TRBD1
v_call: TRBV19
clone_size: .
cdr3_nt: TGTGCCAGTAGTCCGACAGGGAAAAACTTCTTC
cdr3_aa: CASSPTGKNFF

j_call: TRBJ2-1
d_call: TRBD2
v_call: TRBV7-2
clone_size: .
cdr3_nt: TGTGCCAGCAGCTTAGAGGTGCGGGGGAGACTCCTCTTGGTGTGGCAGTTCTTC
cdr3_aa: CASSLEVRGRLLLVWQFF

j_call: TRBJ2-2
d_call: TRBD2
v_call: TRBV5-1
clone_size: .
cdr3_nt: TGCGCCAGCAGCGTCGGGACTAGCGGAACCGGGGAGCTGTTTTTT
cdr3_aa: CASSVGTSGTGELFF

j_call: TRBJ2-1
d_call: .
v_call: TRBV4-2
clone_size: .
cdr3_nt: TGTGCCAGCAGCCAAGATCCCCCCCCGGGAGTCAGTGAGCAGTTCTTC
cdr3_aa: CASSQDPPPGVSEQFF

j_call: TRBJ2-3
d_call: TRBD2
v_call: TRBV4-3
clone_size: few
cdr3_nt: TGCGCCAGCAGCCAAACGGTTTGGACTAGCGGGGGGGCGAACCCAGATACGCAGTATTTT
cdr3_aa: CASSQTVWTSGGANPDTQYF

j_call: TRBJ2-3
d_call: .
v_call: TRBV7-9
clone_size: .
cdr3_nt: TGTGCCAGCAGCTTATTAGTCTCAGATACGCAGTATTTT
cdr3_aa: CASSLLVSDTQYF

j_call: TRBJ2-7
d_call: .
v_call: TRBV10-1
clone_size: once
cdr3_nt: TGCGCCATCCGCCCTGGGTGGGAGAGGTCCTACGAGCAGTACTTC
cdr3_aa: CAIRPGWERSYEQYF

j_call: TRBJ1-1
d_call: .
v_call: TRBV7-8
clone_size: .
cdr3_nt: TGTGCCAGCAGCCGGGACTCGTGGGAAGCTTTCTTT
cdr3_aa: CASSRDSWEAFF

j_call: TRBJ2-2
d_call: .
v_call: TRBV2
clone_size: .
cdr3_nt: TGTGCCAGCAGTGTACTTCTAACCGGGGAGCTGTTTTTT
cdr3_aa: CASSVLLTGELFF

j_call: TRBJ1-2
d_call: .
v_call: TRBV7-9
clone_size: .
cdr3_nt: TGTGCCAGCAGCTTAAGTGACAGACCAAATGGCTACACCTTC
cdr3_aa: CASSLSDRPNGYTF

j_call: TRBJ2-1
d_call: .
v_call: TRBV4-1
clone_size: .
cdr3_nt: TGCGCCAGCAGCCAAGATTTATATCTCTATGAGCAGTTCTTC
cdr3_aa: CASSQDLYLYEQFF

j_call: TRBJ2-7
d_call: .
v_call: TRBV7-9
clone_size: .
cdr3_nt: TGTGCCAGCAGCTCGAGGGACTTCTCGATCCGGGGCCGTCAGGACGAGCAGTACTTC
cdr3_aa: CASSSRDFSIRGRQDEQYF

j_call: TRBJ1-4
d_call: TRBD1
v_call: TRBV6-5
clone_size: .
cdr3_nt: TGTGCCAGCAGTTACGGGTTGGGGGACAGGCGGCTGTTTTTT
cdr3_aa: CASSYGLGDRRLFF

j_call: TRBJ2-3
d_call: TRBD2
v_call: TRBV11-3
clone_size: .
cdr3_nt: TGTGCCAGCAGCCCGGGACTAGCGGGAGGGCGAGATACGCAGTATTTT
cdr3_aa: CASSPGLAGGRDTQYF

j_call: TRBJ2-3
d_call: TRBD2
v_call: TRBV28
clone_size: .
cdr3_nt: TGTGCCAGCAGTCCATCCCCGGGGACTAGCGGCACAGATACGCAGTATTTT
cdr3_aa: CASSPSPGTSGTDTQYF

j_call: TRBJ1-2
d_call: TRBD1
v_call: TRBV10-3
clone_size: .
cdr3_nt: TGTGCCATCAGTGAGTCGACAGGGACGTATTATGGCTACACCTTC
cdr3_aa: CAISESTGTYYGYTF

j_call: TRBJ2-5
d_call: TRBD2
v_call: TRBV18
clone_size: .
cdr3_nt: TGTGCCAGCTCACCACGTGGGCTAGCGGGAGGACAAGAGACCCAGTACTTC
cdr3_aa: CASSPRGLAGGQETQYF

j_call: TRBJ2-3
d_call: TRBD2
v_call: TRBV7-2
clone_size: .
cdr3_nt: TGTGCCAGCAGCTCAGAAGCGACTATGCGGGGGGCAGATACGCAGTATTTT
cdr3_aa: CASSSEATMRGADTQYF